This T cell receptor (beta chain) came from a study of human CD4 T cells and Enterobacteriaceae. The table came from immunoSEQ multiplex PCR; TCRdb's copy has only in-frame clones and leaves some out. The table lists under 35,000 clones, just under 85% of them singletons. Per germline, CDR1 SGHRS and CDR2 YFSETQ. The V end was cut by 0 bases, the J end by 6 bases, with 9 bases between. CDR3 length: 14 amino acids. Memory CD4+ T cells were sorted as all CD4+ cells except CD45RA+CCR7+CD95- naive cells, over 95% pure. Only one count was recorded for this clone. The sequence came from a human donor in good health. The sequenced material came from memory CD4+ T cells from blood. V and J are TRBV5-1 and TRBJ1-4; D uncertain. This CDR3 reads CASSLGQVDEKLFF. For the CDR3, the DNA is TGCGCCAGCAGCTTGGGGCAGGTGGATGAAAAACTGTTTTTT.